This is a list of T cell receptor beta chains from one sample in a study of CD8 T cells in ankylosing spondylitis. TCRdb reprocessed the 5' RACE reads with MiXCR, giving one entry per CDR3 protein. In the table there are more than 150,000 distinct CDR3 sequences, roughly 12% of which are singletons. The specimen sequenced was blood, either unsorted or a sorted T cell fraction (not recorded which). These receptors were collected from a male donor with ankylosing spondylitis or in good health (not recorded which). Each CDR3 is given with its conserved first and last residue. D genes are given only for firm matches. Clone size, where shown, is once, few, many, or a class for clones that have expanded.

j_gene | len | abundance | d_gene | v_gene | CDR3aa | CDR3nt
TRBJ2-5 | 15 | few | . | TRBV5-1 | CASSGEPGLKETQYF | TGCGCCAGCAGCGGTGAACCGGGTCTCAAGGAGACCCAGTACTTC
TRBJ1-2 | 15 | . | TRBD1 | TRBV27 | CASSPGTGVDYGYTF | TGTGCCAGCAGTCCCGGGACAGGGGTCGACTATGGCTACACCTTC
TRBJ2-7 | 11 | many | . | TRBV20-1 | CSARFSYEQYF | TGCAGTGCTAGGTTCTCCTACGAGCAGTACTTC
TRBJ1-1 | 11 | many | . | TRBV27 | CASGPLAEAFF | TGTGCCAGCGGGCCCCTCGCTGAAGCTTTCTTT
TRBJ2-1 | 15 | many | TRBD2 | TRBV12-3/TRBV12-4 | CASSRLAGYYNEQFF | TGTGCCAGCAGTCGACTAGCGGGCTACTACAATGAGCAGTTCTTC
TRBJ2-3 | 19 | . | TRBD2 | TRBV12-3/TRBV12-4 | CACSQTYGRTSGVTDTQYF | TGTGCCTGCAGTCAAACTTACGGGCGGACTAGCGGGGTAACAGATACGCAGTATTTT
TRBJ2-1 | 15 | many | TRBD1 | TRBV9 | CASSLRQGTYNEQFF | TGTGCCAGCAGCCTAAGACAGGGGACCTACAATGAGCAGTTCTTC
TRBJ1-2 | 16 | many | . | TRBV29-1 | CSVDPDGGPFNYGYTF | TGCAGCGTTGACCCCGACGGGGGTCCTTTTAACTATGGCTACACCTTC
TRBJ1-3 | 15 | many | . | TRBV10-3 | CAIRGDLSLGNTIYF | TGTGCCATCCGCGGGGACCTCTCCCTCGGAAACACCATATATTTT
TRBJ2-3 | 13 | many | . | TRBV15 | CATSRDLPDTQYF | TGTGCCACCAGCAGAGATCTGCCAGATACGCAGTATTTT
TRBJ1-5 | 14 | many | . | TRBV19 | CASRTPTGDQPQHF | TGTGCCAGTAGGACCCCGACAGGCGATCAGCCCCAGCATTTT
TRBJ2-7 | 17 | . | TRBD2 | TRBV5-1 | CASSLDSGTSGIYEQYF | TGCGCCAGCAGCTTGGATTCCGGGACTAGCGGTATATACGAGCAGTACTTC
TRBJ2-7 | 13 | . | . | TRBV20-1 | CSADDRNSYEQYF | TGCAGTGCCGATGACAGAAACTCCTACGAGCAGTACTTC
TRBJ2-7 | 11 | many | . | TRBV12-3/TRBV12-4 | CASRIAYEQYF | TGTGCCAGCAGAATAGCCTACGAGCAGTACTTC
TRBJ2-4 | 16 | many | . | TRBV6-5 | CASSYGARATGNIQYF | TGTGCCAGCAGTTACGGGGCCAGGGCTACAGGAAACATTCAGTACTTC
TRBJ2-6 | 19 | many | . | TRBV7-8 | CASSRSRGQRRSGANVLTF | TGTGCCAGCAGCCGATCCAGAGGACAACGACGCTCTGGGGCCAACGTCCTGACTTTC
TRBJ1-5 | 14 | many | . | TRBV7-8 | CASSGIGGGQPQHF | TGTGCCAGCTCTGGTATCGGGGGAGGGCAGCCCCAGCATTTT
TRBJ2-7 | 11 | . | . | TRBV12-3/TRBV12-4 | CASRDFYEQYF | TGTGCCAGCAGGGACTTCTACGAGCAGTACTTC
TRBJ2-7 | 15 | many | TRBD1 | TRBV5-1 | CASSLQGGGSYEQYF | TGCGCCAGCAGCTTACAGGGGGGAGGATCCTACGAGCAGTACTTC
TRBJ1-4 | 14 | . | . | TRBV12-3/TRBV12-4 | CASSFGPGDEKLFF | TGTGCCAGCAGTTTTGGGCCAGGGGATGAAAAACTGTTTTTT
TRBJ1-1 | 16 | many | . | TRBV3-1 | CASSQQPRGGRAEAFF | TGTGCCAGCAGCCAGCAGCCGAGGGGGGGGCGCGCTGAAGCTTTCTTT
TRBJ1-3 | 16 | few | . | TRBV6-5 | CASSSSDRWSAGTIYF | TGTGCCAGCAGTTCCTCCGACAGGTGGTCTGCGGGCACCATATATTTT
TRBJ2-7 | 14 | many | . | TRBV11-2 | CASSLENLAYEQYF | TGTGCCAGCAGCTTAGAAAATCTTGCATACGAGCAGTACTTC
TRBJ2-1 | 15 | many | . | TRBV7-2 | CASGLGRGSYNEQFF | TGTGCCAGCGGGCTTGGACGAGGGTCCTACAATGAGCAGTTCTTC
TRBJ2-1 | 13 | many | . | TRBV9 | CASSVGGRDEQFF | TGTGCCAGCAGCGTAGGAGGGCGGGATGAGCAGTTCTTC
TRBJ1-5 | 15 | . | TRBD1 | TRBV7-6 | CASSAGTDSNQPQHF | TGTGCCAGCAGCGCCGGGACAGATAGCAATCAGCCCCAGCATTTT
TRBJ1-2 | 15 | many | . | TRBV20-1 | CSARDRGGSNYGYTF | TGCAGTGCTAGAGATAGGGGGGGGTCTAACTATGGCTACACCTTC
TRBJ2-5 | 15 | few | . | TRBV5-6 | CASSIADGRKETQYF | TGTGCCAGCAGCATAGCCGATGGGCGGAAAGAGACCCAGTACTTC
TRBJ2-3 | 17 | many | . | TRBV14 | CASSQDSGIPSTDTQYF | TGTGCCAGCAGCCAAGACTCGGGGATCCCCAGCACAGATACGCAGTATTTT
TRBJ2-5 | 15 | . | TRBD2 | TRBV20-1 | CSATRLAGRQETQYF | TGCAGTGCTACCAGACTAGCGGGGCGACAAGAGACCCAGTACTTC
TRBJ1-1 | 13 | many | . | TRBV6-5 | CASSYKERTEAFF | TGTGCCAGCAGTTATAAGGAGAGGACTGAAGCTTTCTTT
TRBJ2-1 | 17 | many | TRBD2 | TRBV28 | CASSASSGGARYNEQFF | TGTGCCAGCAGTGCCTCTAGCGGGGGCGCAAGATACAATGAGCAGTTCTTC
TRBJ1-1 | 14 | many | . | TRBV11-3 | CASSRNRGNTEAFF | TGTGCCAGCAGCAGAAATAGGGGTAACACTGAAGCTTTCTTT
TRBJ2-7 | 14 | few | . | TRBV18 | CASSPSEAVYEQYF | TGTGCCAGCTCACCATCGGAGGCGGTGTACGAGCAGTACTTC
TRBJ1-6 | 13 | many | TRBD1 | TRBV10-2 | CASSDRDNSPLHF | TGCGCCAGTTCGGACAGGGATAATTCACCCCTCCACTTT
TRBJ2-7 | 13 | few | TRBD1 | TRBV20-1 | CSASLRQGGEQYF | TGCAGTGCTAGCCTGAGACAGGGGGGCGAGCAGTACTTC
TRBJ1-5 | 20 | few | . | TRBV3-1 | CASSQDEMYVGRWGDQPQHF | TGTGCCAGCAGCCAAGACGAAATGTATGTCGGCCGTTGGGGGGATCAGCCCCAGCATTTT
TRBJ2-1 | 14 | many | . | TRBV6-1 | CASRWGRRDNEQFF | TGTGCCAGCAGATGGGGGAGGCGGGACAATGAGCAGTTCTTC
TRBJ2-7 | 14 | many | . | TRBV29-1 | CSVSLVPSHYEQYF | TGCAGCGTTTCTCTCGTCCCCAGCCACTACGAGCAGTACTTC
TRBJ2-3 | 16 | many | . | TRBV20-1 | CSARVHPSEVQGPQYF | TGCAGTGCTAGAGTACACCCCAGCGAGGTACAAGGGCCGCAGTATTTT
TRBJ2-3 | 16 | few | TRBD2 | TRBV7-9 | CASSRISGIRTDTQYF | TGTGCCAGCAGCCGAATTAGCGGGATCCGCACAGATACGCAGTATTTT
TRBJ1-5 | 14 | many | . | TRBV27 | CASSFGPGNQPQHF | TGTGCCAGCAGTTTCGGGCCAGGTAATCAGCCCCAGCATTTT
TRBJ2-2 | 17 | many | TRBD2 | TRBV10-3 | CATMRTSGRENTGELFF | TGTGCCACCATGAGGACTAGCGGGAGGGAAAACACCGGGGAGCTGTTTTTT
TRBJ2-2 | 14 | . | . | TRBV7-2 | CASSTRQVTGELFF | TGTGCCAGCAGCACCCGACAGGTCACCGGGGAGCTGTTTTTT
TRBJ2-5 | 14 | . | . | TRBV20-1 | CSARDPGLRRTQYF | TGCAGTGCTAGAGATCCTGGACTGAGGAGGACCCAGTACTTC
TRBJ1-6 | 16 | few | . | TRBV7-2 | CASSQSGGAGNSPLHF | TGTGCCAGCAGCCAAAGTGGGGGGGCGGGGAATTCACCCCTCCACTTT
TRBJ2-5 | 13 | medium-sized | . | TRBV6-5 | CASSPLSQETQYF | TGTGCCAGCAGTCCTCTCTCTCAAGAGACCCAGTACTTC
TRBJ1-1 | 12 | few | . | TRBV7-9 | CSSRLDREEAFF | TGTAGTTCCCGGCTCGACAGAGAAGAAGCTTTCTTT
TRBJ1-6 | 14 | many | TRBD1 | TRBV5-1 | CASSSTGENSPLHF | TGCGCCAGCAGCTCGACAGGGGAGAATTCACCCCTCCACTTT
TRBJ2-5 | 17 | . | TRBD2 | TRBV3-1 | CASTQDPQLAGAETQYF | TGTGCCAGCACCCAAGATCCTCAACTAGCGGGGGCGGAGACCCAGTACTTC
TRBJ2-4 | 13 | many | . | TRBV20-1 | CSAIVLAKNIQYF | TGCAGTGCTATCGTACTAGCCAAAAACATTCAGTACTTC
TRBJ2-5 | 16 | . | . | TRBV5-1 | CASSQGSLGAGETQYF | TGCGCCAGCAGCCAAGGCAGTCTGGGGGCGGGAGAGACCCAGTACTTC
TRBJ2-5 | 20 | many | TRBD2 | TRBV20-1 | CSATRDGSAGLAGVQETQYF | TGCAGTGCTACAAGAGACGGTAGTGCGGGACTAGCGGGGGTCCAAGAGACCCAGTACTTC
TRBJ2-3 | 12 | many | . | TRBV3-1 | CASSQRAGTQYF | TGTGCCAGCAGCCAGAGGGCCGGGACGCAGTATTTT
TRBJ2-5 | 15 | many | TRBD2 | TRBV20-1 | CSARLAGGMQETQYF | TGCAGTGCTAGGCTAGCGGGGGGCATGCAAGAGACCCAGTACTTC
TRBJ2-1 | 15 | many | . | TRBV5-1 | CASSWAGSSYNEQFF | TGCGCCAGCAGCTGGGCGGGGTCCTCCTACAATGAGCAGTTCTTC
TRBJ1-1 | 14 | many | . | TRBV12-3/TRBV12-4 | CASSLYSGVSEAFF | TGTGCCAGCAGTTTATACTCGGGGGTATCTGAAGCTTTCTTT
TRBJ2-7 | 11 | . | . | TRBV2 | CASSVVDEQYF | TGTGCCAGCAGTGTTGTAGACGAGCAGTACTTC